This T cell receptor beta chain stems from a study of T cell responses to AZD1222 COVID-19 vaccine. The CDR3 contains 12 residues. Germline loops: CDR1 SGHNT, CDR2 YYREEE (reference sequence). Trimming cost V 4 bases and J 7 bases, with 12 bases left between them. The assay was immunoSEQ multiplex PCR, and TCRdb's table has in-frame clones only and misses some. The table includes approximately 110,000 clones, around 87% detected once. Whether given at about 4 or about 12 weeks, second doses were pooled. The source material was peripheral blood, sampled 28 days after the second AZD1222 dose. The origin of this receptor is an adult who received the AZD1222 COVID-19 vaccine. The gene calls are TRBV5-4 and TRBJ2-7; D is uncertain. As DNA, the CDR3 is TGTGCCAGCAGCCCGACGATGGGGGAGCAGTACTTC. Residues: CASSPTMGEQYF.